The 9 T cell receptor beta chains in this list originate from one sample, sequenced in a study of human T cells and chemical hapten exposure. Using its own MiXCR run on the RACE reads, TCRdb lists one record per CDR3 protein. Of tens of thousands of distinct CDR3 sequences listed, roughly a tenth were seen once; the top ten hold roughly 2.4%. As to time point: patch test 2, 6 weeks after DPC sensitization. Sample treatment: therapeutic diphenylcyclopropenone sensitization with weekly scalp DPC. The source material was whole blood, sampled in connection with sensitization to the hapten diphenylcyclopropenone (DPC). The receptors were gathered from a woman aged 25 to 45 with alopecia areata. Some clones in this sample may be carry-over from other donors' samples.

There are a few counts of this clonotype. The J gene is TRBJ2-3, the V gene TRBV12-2; the table gives TRBD1 as D, unverified against the DNA. TRBV12-2 is a recognized pseudogene. This CDR3 spans 16 amino acids. The CDR3, as DNA: TGTGCAAGTCGCCAAAAGGGGCGGACCAACACAGATACGCAGTATTTT. Protein product: CASRQKGRTNTDTQYF.

The chain couples TRBV25-1 to TRBJ2-7; 8 positions match TRBD1. The ends lost 2 bases at V and 7 bases at J; junction bases unmatched: 13. The CDR3 runs to 16 residues. The V gene's germline CDR1 is MGHDK and CDR2 SYGVNS. In nucleotides, the CDR3 is TGTGCCAGCAGTGAAGGTGGGGCAGGGGGCCTTTGGGAGCAGTACTTC. This encodes CASSEGGAGGLWEQYF.

In its sample, this clonotype was seen many times. The chain links TRBV7-6 to TRBJ2-2, with D possibly matching TRBD1 (6 bases). The V gene lost 2 bases and the J gene lost 5 bases, with 15 bases spanning the gap. The germline gives CDR1 SGHVS, CDR2 FNYEAQ. CDR3 length: 16 amino acids. CDR3 region: CASSLRGQQFTGELFF. CDR3 in DNA: TGTGCCAGCAGCTTAAGGGGACAACAATTTACCGGGGAGCTGTTTTTT. Filled out from reference TRBV7-6 and TRBJ2-2, the complete variable domain reads GAGVSQSPRYKVTKRGQDVALRCDPISGHVSLYWYRQALGQGPEFLTYFNYEAQQDKSGLPNDRFSAERPEGSISTLTIQRTEQRDSAMYRCASSLRGQQFTGELFFGEGSRLTVL.

The chain combines TRBV12-3 or TRBV12-4 with TRBJ2-1; tentative D call: TRBD2 (5 bases). This CDR3 spans 15 amino acids. V shed 0 bases and J shed 0 bases, with 6 bases lying between them. Here the CDR3 reads CASSLAGSSYNEQFF. For the CDR3, the DNA is TGTGCCAGCAGTTTAGCGGGGAGCTCCTACAATGAGCAGTTCTTC.

The table lists this clonotype with many counts. V is TRBV12-2 and J is TRBJ2-1. TRBV12-2 is labeled a pseudogene. The CDR3 is 16 amino acids. CDR3 nucleotide sequence: TGTGCAAGTCGCTTAGCGCGTGTGAGCTCCTACAATGAGCAGTTCTTC. Amino acid sequence: CASRLARVSSYNEQFF.

The sample holds a few counts of this clonotype. The chain is built from TRBV20-1 and TRBJ1-6; D call uncertain. The germline gives CDR1 DFQATT, CDR2 SNEGSKA (reference sequence). V gave up 3 bases and J gave up 5 bases, with 11 bases separating them. The CDR3 runs 14 residues. CDR3: CSASSLGDNSPLHF. CDR3 DNA sequence: TGCAGTGCTAGTTCCCTTGGCGATAATTCACCCCTCCACTTT.

This clonotype was recorded at least ten times. The rearrangement joins TRBV29-1 to TRBJ2-3; 9 bases fit TRBD1. This CDR3 has 13 residues. With 7 bases clipped from V and 2 bases from J, the junction kept 4 bases outside the gene matches. Germline V gives CDR1 SQVTM, CDR2 ANQGSEA. CDR3 DNA sequence: TGCAGCGCCGGGACAGGGCCCACAGATACGCAGTATTTT. Translated: CSAGTGPTDTQYF.

The rearrangement uses TRBV7-8 and TRBJ2-7; 9 nucleotides agree with TRBD1. Germline V lookup: CDR1 SGHVS, CDR2 FQNEAQ. The CDR3 length is 13 residues. V lost 5 bases, J lost 7 bases, and 6 bases stayed unmatched. This CDR3 reads CASSRDRGREQYF. CDR3 nucleotide sequence: TGTGCCAGCAGCCGAGACAGGGGGAGAGAGCAGTACTTC. Combining the CDR3 with reference TRBV7-8 and TRBJ2-7 gives the whole variable domain GAGVSQSPRYKVAKRGQDVALRCDPISGHVSLFWYQQALGQGPEFLTYFQNEAQLDKSGLPSDRFFAERPEGSVSTLKIQRTQQEDSAVYLCASSRDRGREQYFGPGTRLTVT.

This clonotype was observed a few times. The chain recombines TRBV12-3 or TRBV12-4 with TRBJ1-2; no definite D call. Trimming removed 3 bases from V and 7 bases from J, with 9 bases in between. The CDR3 sequence is 12 residues long. CDR3: CASSFEGRGYTF. CDR3 bases: TGTGCCAGCAGTTTTGAAGGTCGTGGCTACACCTTC.